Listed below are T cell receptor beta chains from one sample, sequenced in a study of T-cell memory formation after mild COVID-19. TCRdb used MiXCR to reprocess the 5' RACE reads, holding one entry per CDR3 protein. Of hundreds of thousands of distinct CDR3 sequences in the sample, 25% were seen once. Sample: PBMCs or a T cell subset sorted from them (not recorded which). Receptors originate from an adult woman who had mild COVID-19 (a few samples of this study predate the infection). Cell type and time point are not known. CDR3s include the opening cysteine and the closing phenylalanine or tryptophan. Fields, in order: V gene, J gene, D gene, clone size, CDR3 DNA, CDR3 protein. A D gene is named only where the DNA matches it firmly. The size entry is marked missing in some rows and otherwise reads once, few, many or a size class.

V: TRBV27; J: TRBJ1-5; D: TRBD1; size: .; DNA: TGTGCCAGCAGTTTCTTACAGGGGTTAGGGAGCAATCAGCCCCAGCATTTT; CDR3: CASSFLQGLGSNQPQHF
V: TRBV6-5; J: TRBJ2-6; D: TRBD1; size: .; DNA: TGTGCCAGCAGACCATCGGGACAGGGTCCTGTTGAGGCCAACGTCCTGACTTTC; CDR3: CASRPSGQGPVEANVLTF
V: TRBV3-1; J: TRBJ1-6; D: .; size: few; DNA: TGTGCCAGCAGCCAAGAGCATCCAGGGAGCGCAAATTCACCCCTCCACTTT; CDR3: CASSQEHPGSANSPLHF
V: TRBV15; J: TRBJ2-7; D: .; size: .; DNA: TGTGCCACCAGCAGAGGCCAGGGAGGCTCTAGGGACTACGAGCAGTACTTC; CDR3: CATSRGQGGSRDYEQYF
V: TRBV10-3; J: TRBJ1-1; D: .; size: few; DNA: TGTGCCATCAAACGGGAAGATATAGCTTTCTTT; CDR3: CAIKREDIAFF
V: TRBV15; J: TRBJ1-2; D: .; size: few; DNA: TGTGCCACCAGCACCCAAGGCTATGGCTACACCTTC; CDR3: CATSTQGYGYTF
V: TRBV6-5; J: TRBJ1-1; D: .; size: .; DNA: TGTGCCAGCAGCTATGGGAAGGGGTGGAACACTGAAGCTTTCTTT; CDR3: CASSYGKGWNTEAFF
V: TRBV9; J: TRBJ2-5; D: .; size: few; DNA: TGTGCCAGCACCCTCCAGCAGGGACGGGGAGAGACCCAGTACTTC; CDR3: CASTLQQGRGETQYF
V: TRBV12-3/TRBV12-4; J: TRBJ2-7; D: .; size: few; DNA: TGTGCCAGCAGCCGCAAGACGTTACAGTACTTC; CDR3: CASSRKTLQYF
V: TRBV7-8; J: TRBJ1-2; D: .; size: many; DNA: TGTGCCAGCAGCCCGGACGGAAACTATGGCTACACCTTC; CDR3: CASSPDGNYGYTF
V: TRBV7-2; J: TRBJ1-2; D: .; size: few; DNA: TGTGCCAGCAGCCTAGTGGGGGGGACTGGGGGCTACACCTTC; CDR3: CASSLVGGTGGYTF
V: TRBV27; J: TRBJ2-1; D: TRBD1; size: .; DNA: TGTGCCAGCAGTATGGCGAGAGGGGGCGCCTACAATGAGCAGTTCTTC; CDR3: CASSMARGGAYNEQFF
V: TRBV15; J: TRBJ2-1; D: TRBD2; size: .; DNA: TGTGCCACCAGCAGGGGACTAGCGGGGATGAATGAGCAGTTCTTC; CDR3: CATSRGLAGMNEQFF
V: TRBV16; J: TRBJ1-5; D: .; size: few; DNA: TGTGCCAGCAGCCAAGAAGGGGCGTTGGGCAATCAGCCCCAGCATTTT; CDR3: CASSQEGALGNQPQHF
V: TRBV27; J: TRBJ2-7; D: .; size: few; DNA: TGTGCCAGCACGCAATATGGTCAAGCAGAATACTACGAGCAGTACTTC; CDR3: CASTQYGQAEYYEQYF